The 18 T cell receptor beta chains below all came from one sample that was sequenced in a study of shared clonotypes between healthy human individuals. Produced via immunoSEQ multiplex PCR; TCRdb's table is partial and in-frame only. This table holds about 230,000 clones, 60% to 80% found once. Sequenced: memory CD4+ T cells sorted from blood. Subset: CD45RA-negative fraction. Source of these receptors: a young man in good health.

The V and J genes are TRBV18 and TRBJ2-3, with D tentatively TRBD2 (7 bases). V was cut by 8 bases and J by 3 bases, with 18 bases left in between. CDR1 KGHSH and CDR2 LQKENI come from the germline V gene. The CDR3 sequence is 15 residues long. CDR3 nucleotide sequence: TGTGCCAGCCGAGGACAGCGGGGTTCTACAGATACGCAGTATTTT. It translates to CASRGQRGSTDTQYF.

The chain employs TRBV5-4 and TRBJ1-1; TRBD1 matches at 8 bases. V shed 0 bases, J shed 12 bases, and the junction held 10 bases outside the gene matches. Germline CDR1 SGHNT, CDR2 YYREEE (reference sequence). CDR3 length equals 14 residues. The CDR3, as DNA: TGTGCCAGCAGCTTGGACAGGGGGGAGTTAATGTCTTTCTTT. Amino acid sequence: CASSLDRGELMSFF.

V and J are TRBV5-6 and TRBJ2-4, with D possibly TRBD1 on 6 matching bases. The CDR3 sequence is 12 residues long. Germline loops: CDR1 SGHDT, CDR2 YYEEEE. V was cut by 1 base and J by 15 bases, with 14 bases left in between. DNA of the CDR3: TGTGCCAGCAGCTTGATGACAGGCCAGGGGTACTTC. Translating gives CASSLMTGQGYF.

The rearrangement links TRBV7-9 to TRBJ2-5; the D is unclear. Trimming removed 1 base from V and 1 base from J, with 7 bases in between. Germline-derived CDR1 and CDR2 are SEHNR and FQNEAQ (reference sequence). This CDR3 comprises 14 residues. CDR3 loop: CASSLVLSQETQYF. DNA for the CDR3: TGTGCCAGCAGCTTAGTTCTGAGCCAAGAGACCCAGTACTTC.

Regarding this clone: This may be a read error: a much more frequent sequence differs by one nucleotide. V is TRBV19 and J is TRBJ1-5; D ambiguous. Germline V CDR1 and CDR2: LNHDA, SQIVND (reference sequence). The CDR3 sequence is 16 residues long. The CDR3 DNA sequence: TGTGCCAATAGTATAGGCCACGACGTTAGGAATCAGCCCCAGCATTTT. Protein sequence: CANSIGHDVRNQPQHF.

The chain links TRBV20-1 to TRBJ2-7; no definite D call. CDR1 is DFQATT, CDR2 SNEGSKA, per germline (reference sequence). The CDR3 runs 11 residues. V dropped 6 bases and J dropped 5 bases, with 11 bases sitting between them. The CDR3 protein is CSAASRNEQYF. The CDR3 DNA sequence: TGCAGTGCCGCCTCTCGGAACGAGCAGTACTTC.

The CDR3 is CASSLDGPGTGGTYEQYF. In DNA form, the CDR3 reads TGTGCCAGCAGCTTAGATGGACCGGGAACAGGGGGAACCTACGAGCAGTACTTC. This chain uses TRBV11-2 with TRBJ2-7; 8 nucleotides agree with TRBD1. V trimming: 0 bases; J trimming: 2 bases; junction bases outside the gene matches: 12. The CDR3 runs to 18 residues. The germline V gene has CDR1 SGHAT and CDR2 FQNNGV.

The DNA for the CDR3 is TGTGCCAGCAGTGGTCCTGGGGTGCTTTCCTACGAGCAGTACTTC. Its translation is CASSGPGVLSYEQYF. This rearrangement joins TRBV25-1 to TRBJ2-7; no definite D call. Germline V CDR1 and CDR2: MGHDK, SYGVNS. The CDR3 consists of 15 residues. Between the trimmed V and J ends, which lost 4 bases and 1 base, there was a span of 14 bases.

There are a few counts of this clone. CDR3 region: CASSLGQGAREKLFF. The CDR3 bases are TGTGCCAGCAGCCTCGGACAGGGGGCTCGTGAAAAACTGTTTTTT. J is TRBJ1-4 and V is TRBV11-2; TRBD1 aligns across 11 bases. CDR3 length: 15 residues. The germline CDR1 and CDR2 sequences are SGHAT and FQNNGV. The V segment lost 5 bases and the J segment 7 bases; nucleotides outside the gene matches: 6.

The chain carries TRBV25-1 and TRBJ1-5; the D is unclear. The V gene lost 2 bases and the J gene lost 7 bases, with 15 bases spanning the gap. Germline CDR1 is MGHDK and CDR2 is SYGVNS. This CDR3 has 15 amino acids. CDR3 amino acids: CASSEGEGIGQPQHF. CDR3 nucleotide sequence: TGTGCCAGCAGTGAAGGAGAAGGAATCGGGCAGCCCCAGCATTTT.

The chain has TRBV18 and TRBJ2-3, with D uncertain. V was cut by 2 bases and J by 2 bases, with 5 bases left in between. The CDR3 has 13 amino acids. Germline V gene data show CDR1 as KGHSH and CDR2 as LQKENI. The CDR3 loop reads CASSPINTDTQYF. CDR3 bases: TGTGCCAGCTCACCAATAAACACAGATACGCAGTATTTT.

The sample holds a few counts of this clone. Here the CDR3 DNA reads TGTGCCAGCAGCTCAGGCAAGGGACGGACTGTTTCTGGGGCCAACGTCCTGACTTTC. Translation: CASSSGKGRTVSGANVLTF. J is TRBJ2-6 and V is TRBV11-2; either TRBD1 or TRBD2 may supply D (5 bases each). The V end lost 4 bases, the J end lost 1 base, and 20 bases lay between the germline ends. The CDR3 contains 19 residues. Germline CDR1 is SGHAT and CDR2 is FQNNGV. The variable domain in full, completed from reference TRBV11-2 and TRBJ2-6, reads EAGVAQSPRYKIIEKRQSVAFWCNPISGHATLYWYQQILGQGPKLLIQFQNNGVVDDSQLPKDRFSAERLKGVDSTLKIQPAKLEDSAVYLCASSSGKGRTVSGANVLTFGAGSRLTVL.

This chain connects TRBV7-2 to TRBJ2-3, with 7 nucleotides matching TRBD2. The V gene's germline CDR1 is SGHTA and CDR2 FQGNSA. The CDR3 runs 15 residues. V dropped 1 base and J dropped 3; count of bases not matched to a gene: 4. CDR3 in amino acids: CASSLDGGWTDTQYF. The CDR3 DNA follows: TGTGCCAGCAGCTTAGACGGGGGGTGGACAGATACGCAGTATTTT.

The genes are TRBV6-1 and TRBJ2-7, with TRBD1 identical over 9 bases. The CDR3 covers 14 residues. V trimming: 6 bases; J trimming: 8 bases; junction bases outside the gene matches: 11. Germline V gene sequence: CDR1 MNHNS, CDR2 SASEGT. CDR3 amino acids: CASSQTGGEGKQYF. DNA for the CDR3: TGTGCCAGCAGCCAGACAGGGGGAGAGGGCAAGCAGTACTTC.

The gene calls are TRBV2 and TRBJ2-7; 7 nucleotides match TRBD1. V was clipped by 4 bases and J by 4 bases; unmatched bases: 1. Germline loops: CDR1 SNHLY, CDR2 FYNNEI. The CDR3 covers 12 residues. The CDR3, as DNA: TGTGCCAGCAGTGCAGGGGGATACGAGCAGTACTTC. This gives the protein CASSAGGYEQYF.

The gene calls are TRBV18 and TRBJ2-1; D unclear. V was shortened by 6 bases and J by 10 bases, with 22 bases between the two germline ends. Germline V gene lookup returns CDR1 KGHSH and CDR2 LQKENI. There are 15 residues in the CDR3. The CDR3 nucleotides are TGTGCCAGCTCCCCGCGGACGAGCTATGTCGGGGAGCAGTTCTTC. Its translation is CASSPRTSYVGEQFF.

Worth noting for this clone: Other DNA sequences from this sample encode an identical CDR3 as well. The chain links TRBV5-1 to TRBJ2-7; 8 bases align to TRBD2. The germline gives CDR1 SGHRS, CDR2 YFSETQ. The junction had 11 bases not matched to a gene; V was cut back by 0 bases and J by 0 bases. This CDR3 has 18 amino acids. CDR3 bases: TGCGCCAGCAGCTTGGAAACTAGCGGCGCCCGCAGCTCCTACGAGCAGTACTTC. This gives the protein CASSLETSGARSSYEQYF.

V is TRBV5-1 and J is TRBJ2-7; D is uncertain. Germline CDR1 and CDR2: SGHRS and YFSETQ. Between the trimmed V and J ends, which lost 1 base and 0 bases, there was a span of 11 bases. The CDR3 spans 15 residues. Here the CDR3 DNA reads TGCGCCAGCAGCTTGTCCCCAGGATTCTCCTACGAGCAGTACTTC. It yields the protein CASSLSPGFSYEQYF.